Here is one T cell receptor (beta chain) with its context. Its antigen specificity is not known. Base quality data are lacking; no much larger clone is found one base away. TCRbeta CDR3 regions were amplified from genomic DNA by means of the immunoSEQ Assay, a bias-controlled multiplex PCR. The authors' analysis ran thus. The number of nucleated cells in each sample was estimated by amplification of reference gene primers within the assay. Sequence reads were collapsed and filtered to measure the absolute abundance of every unique TCRbeta CDR3 rearrangement. For each sample, productive Simpson clonality was calculated as the square root of Simpson's diversity index over productive rearrangements. Entries here come from immuneACCESS through TCRdb and include only in-frame sequences with V and J called. Some clones fail to appear in such tables; in the studies checked, an unresolved V gene covers under half of the shortfall, and the cause of the remainder is unknown. V and J calls and clone size are as listed in that table; D and trimming were resolved from the DNA. The sample has about 220,000 clones on record, roughly 88% of them singletons. The ten largest account for roughly 8.7% of the sample.

The sample belongs to a study of blood T cell repertoires in COVID-19 (dated by TCRdb to the early 2020s). Some background on the complete study: The collaborator samples originated in the United States, Italy and Spain and spanned the acute and convalescent phases of COVID-19. The material from the prospective study consisted of cDNA or gDNA derived from T cells, B-cell-depleted T cells, or PBMCs. The dataset comprised deeply sampled blood TCRbeta repertoires from subjects exposed to, actively infected with, or recovered from COVID-19. The repertoires were released in a freely available public database intended as a resource for research on the immune response to SARS-CoV-2. The samples were drawn from the first 160 participants of the ongoing ImmuneRACE study and from 1,254 subjects provided by 6 global collaborators. A de-identified subject ID, COVID-19 status, age in years and sex were almost always included in the sample metadata. Where available, HLA class I and class II types were taken from metadata supplied by the sample provider and were not determined by assay-based typing.

The collaborating institutions used their own protocols to collect whole blood in K2EDTA tubes. For TCRbeta analysis, collaborators shipped samples in one of three forms: frozen whole blood, isolated PBMCs, or DNA extracted from either of those sample types. Paper-wide results and their limitations: How much clinical and demographic metadata was included differed by source and by participant, and the metadata was provided uncurated.

V ends up 2 bases short and J 10 bases short, with an unmatched junction base count of 12. There are 17 amino acids in the CDR3, from cysteine to phenylalanine inclusive. CDR3 DNA only is kept here, 51 bases in frame from base 1. The CDR1 and CDR2 encoded by the germline V gene (reference sequence) are MNHEY and SMNVEV. The clonotype comes from a man in his forties or fifties with active or convalescent COVID-19. Recombination connected TRBV27 to TRBJ1-6; 9 of the junction bases match TRBD1. Sequencing used peripheral blood. CDR3 reads: CASSLGPGTGNGSPLHF. In nucleotides, the sequence is TGTGCCAGCAGTTTAGGCCCCGGGACAGGGAACGGATCACCCCTCCACTTT.